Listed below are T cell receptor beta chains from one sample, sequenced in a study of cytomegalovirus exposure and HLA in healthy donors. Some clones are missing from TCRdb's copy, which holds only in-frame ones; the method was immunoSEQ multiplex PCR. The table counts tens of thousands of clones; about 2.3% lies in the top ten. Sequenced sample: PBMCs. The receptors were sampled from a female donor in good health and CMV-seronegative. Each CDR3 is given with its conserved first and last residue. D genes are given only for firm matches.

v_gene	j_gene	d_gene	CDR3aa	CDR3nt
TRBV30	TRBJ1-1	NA	CAWSPRFEAFF	TGTGCCTGGAGCCCTCGGTTTGAAGCTTTCTTT
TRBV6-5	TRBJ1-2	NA	CASSQLTGADYGYTF	TGTGCCAGCAGTCAGCTGACAGGAGCGGACTATGGCTACACCTTC
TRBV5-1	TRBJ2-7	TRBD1	CASSLTGEGYEQYF	TGCGCCAGCAGCTTGACAGGGGAAGGGTACGAGCAGTACTTC
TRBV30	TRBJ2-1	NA	CACWEVGEQFF	TGTGCCTGCTGGGAGGTTGGGGAACAGTTCTTC
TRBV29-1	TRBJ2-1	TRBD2	CSVALAGVEQFF	TGCAGCGTTGCTTTAGCGGGAGTGGAGCAGTTCTTC
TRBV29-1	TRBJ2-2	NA	CSVQGTGELFF	TGCAGCGTACAGGGTACCGGGGAGCTGTTTTTT
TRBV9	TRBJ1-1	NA	CASSFEGEGSAFF	TGTGCCAGCAGCTTCGAGGGGGAGGGGTCGGCTTTCTTT
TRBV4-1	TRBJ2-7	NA	CASSAGPAALYEQYF	TGCGCCAGCTCCGCAGGGCCGGCTGCCCTCTACGAGCAGTACTTC
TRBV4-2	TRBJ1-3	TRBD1	CASSQETGDNSGNTIYF	TGTGCCAGCAGCCAAGAGACAGGGGATAACTCTGGAAACACCATATATTTT
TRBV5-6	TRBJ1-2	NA	CASSGTQGRAFGYTF	TGTGCCAGCAGCGGTACCCAGGGGCGGGCTTTTGGCTACACCTTC
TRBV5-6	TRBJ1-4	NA	CASSLPWGRANEKLFF	TGTGCCAGCAGCTTGCCCTGGGGGAGGGCTAATGAAAAACTGTTTTTT